The 24 T cell receptor beta chains listed next were all sequenced from one sample in a study of blood T cell repertoires in COVID-19. Some clones are missing from TCRdb's copy, which holds only in-frame ones; the method was immunoSEQ multiplex PCR. The sample lists approximately 200,000 clones, roughly 79% occurring once. Sequencing was done on a sample of peripheral blood. The receptor set was obtained from a man aged 55 to 69 with active or convalescent COVID-19.

The V gene is TRBV27, the J gene TRBJ1-6; D might be TRBD1 (6 bases). Germline V gene sequence: CDR1 MNHEY, CDR2 SMNVEV (reference sequence). The CDR3 spans 15 residues. Trimming removed 5 bases from V and 7 bases from J, with 15 bases in between. CDR3 protein: CASSATGPPNSPLHF. The CDR3 coding sequence is TGTGCCAGCAGTGCAACAGGGCCCCCCAATTCACCCCTCCACTTT.

This clone showed up just a few times. The V and J genes are TRBV6-6 and TRBJ1-6; D is unresolved. This CDR3 has 15 amino acids. CDR1 MNHNY and CDR2 SVGAGI come from the germline V gene (reference sequence). V dropped 0 bases and J dropped 5 bases, with 8 bases sitting between them. CDR3 bases: TGTGCCAGCAGTTACTCGAAGACAAATAATTCACCCCTCCACTTT. Residues: CASSYSKTNNSPLHF.

The chain combines TRBV29-1 with TRBJ2-1; 7 nucleotides align to TRBD2. Germline V gene sequence: CDR1 SQVTM, CDR2 ANQGSEA. The CDR3 is 13 residues long. The J segment lost 7 bases and the V segment lost 8 bases, leaving 11 bases of the junction unmatched. The CDR3 spells CSLCREVGNEQFF. The CDR3 DNA sequence: TGCAGCCTTTGCCGGGAGGTCGGAAATGAGCAGTTCTTC.

The chain employs TRBV19 and TRBJ1-1; 7 bases align to TRBD1. The CDR3 extends over 16 amino acids. Germline V gene lookup returns CDR1 LNHDA and CDR2 SQIVND (reference sequence). V trimming: 3 bases; J trimming: 4 bases; junction bases outside the gene matches: 11. CDR3 nucleotides: TGTGCCAGTAGTATCCAGGGGGGATCGCGGACCACTGAAGCTTTCTTT. This gives the protein CASSIQGGSRTTEAFF.

The rearrangement joins TRBV5-1 to TRBJ2-1, with 7 bases identical to TRBD1. The V and J ends lost 3 bases and 7 bases, in that order; junction bases with no gene match: 7. Per germline, CDR1 SGHRS and CDR2 YFSETQ. The CDR3 is made up of 14 amino acids. The CDR3 loop reads CASSWDSKGNEQFF. The CDR3 nucleotides read TGCGCCAGCAGCTGGGACAGTAAGGGGAATGAGCAGTTCTTC. Together with reference TRBV5-1 and TRBJ2-1, the CDR3 gives the full variable domain: KAGVTQTPRYLIKTRGQQVTLSCSPISGHRSVSWYQQTPGQGLQFLFEYFSETQRNKGNFPGRFSGRQFSNSRSEMNVSTLELGDSALYLCASSWDSKGNEQFFGPGTRLTVL.

The gene calls are TRBV4-1 and TRBJ2-5; D is unresolved. The V gene lost 3 bases and the J gene lost 7 bases, with 12 bases spanning the gap. Germline loops: CDR1 MGHRA, CDR2 YSYEKL. CDR3 size: 13 residues. Written as DNA, the CDR3 is TGCGCCAGCAGCCAGGGCTCGCTCGGGACCCAGTACTTC. Protein product: CASSQGSLGTQYF.

J is TRBJ2-2 and V is TRBV9; D is possibly TRBD1 (5 bases). The V gene's germline CDR1 is SGDLS and CDR2 YYNGEE. This CDR3 region has 17 residues. Trimming took off 6 bases at V and 5 bases at J, with 23 bases between the two ends. The CDR3 loop reads CASTPTPTGPGTGELFF. The CDR3 bases are TGTGCCAGCACTCCAACCCCTACGGGCCCAGGGACCGGGGAGCTGTTTTTT.

The V and J genes are TRBV11-2 and TRBJ1-2; D is perhaps TRBD1 (5 bases). This CDR3 has 13 residues. Trimming cost V 3 bases and J 4 bases, with 9 bases left between them. The V gene's germline CDR1 is SGHAT and CDR2 FQNNGV. CDR3 in amino acids: CASSLGGPYGYTF. In DNA form, the CDR3 reads TGTGCCAGCAGCTTGGGGGGTCCCTATGGCTACACCTTC.

The rearrangement links TRBV19 to TRBJ2-7, with 7 positions matching TRBD1. V shed 5 bases and J 4 bases; nucleotides not matched to a gene: 5. The CDR3 sequence is 13 residues long. CDR1 and CDR2 (germline): LNHDA, SQIVND (reference sequence). The CDR3 region is CASSPQGPYEQYF. CDR3 in DNA: TGTGCCAGTAGTCCACAGGGGCCTTACGAGCAGTACTTC.

The chain couples TRBV9 to TRBJ2-3; TRBD2 matches at 10 bases. V trimming: 3 bases; J trimming: 3 bases; junction bases outside the gene matches: 4. Germline CDR1 is SGDLS and CDR2 is YYNGEE. This CDR3 is 15 amino acids long. CDR3 sequence reads: CASSASGRTTDTQYF. The CDR3 DNA is TGTGCCAGCAGCGCTAGCGGGAGAACAACAGATACGCAGTATTTT.

V gene TRBV7-2 combines with J gene TRBJ2-1; TRBD2 might be the D (5 bases). This CDR3 has 12 residues. The V end lost 6 bases, the J end lost 9 bases, and 12 bases lay between the germline ends. CDR1 is SGHTA and CDR2 is FQGNSA in the germline V gene. CDR3: CASSFGVGEQFF. The DNA for the CDR3 is TGTGCCAGCAGTTTCGGGGTGGGTGAGCAGTTCTTC.

V gene TRBV6-1 combines with J gene TRBJ1-2, with TRBD1 as a possible D gene (5 bases). The CDR3 has 14 residues. V was clipped by 2 bases and J by 6 bases, with 13 bases between them. Germline values: CDR1 MNHNS, CDR2 SASEGT. The CDR3 DNA sequence: TGTGCCAGCAGTGAAACAGGTACTGGACATGGCTACACCTTC. Protein product: CASSETGTGHGYTF.

The chain employs TRBV5-4 and TRBJ1-1, with D perhaps matching TRBD1 (6 bases). Between the trimmed V and J ends, which lost 1 base and 5 bases, there was a span of 9 bases. CDR3 size: 13 residues. CDR1 SGHNT and CDR2 YYREEE come from the germline V gene (reference sequence). For the CDR3, the DNA is TGTGCCAGCAGCTTGCTACAGGGTACTGAAGCTTTCTTT. It yields the protein CASSLLQGTEAFF. Supplemented by reference TRBV5-4 and TRBJ1-1, the full variable domain reads ETGVTQSPTHLIKTRGQQVTLRCSSQSGHNTVSWYQQALGQGPQFIFQYYREEENGRGNFPPRFSGLQFPNYSSELNVNALELDDSALYLCASSLLQGTEAFFGQGTRLTVV.

The genes are TRBV28 and TRBJ2-2, with TRBD2 matching over 7 bases. CDR1 MDHEN and CDR2 SYDVKM come from the germline V gene. CDR3 size: 15 residues. V gave up 1 base and J gave up 7 bases; unmatched junction bases: 6. As DNA, the CDR3 is TGTGCCAGCAGTTTATTGCGGGAGAGTGGCGGGGAGCTGTTTTTT. Residues: CASSLLRESGGELFF.

The genes are TRBV4-2 and TRBJ2-1; 16 positions match TRBD2. The J segment lost 11 bases and the V segment lost 4 bases, leaving 11 bases of the junction unmatched. CDR1 and CDR2 from the germline V gene are LGHNA and YNFKEQ. The CDR3 is made up of 17 amino acids. CDR3 DNA: TGTGCCAGCAGCCGAGGGACTAGCGGGAGGGCCCAATATAAGCAGTTCTTC. Its protein product is CASSRGTSGRAQYKQFF.

The chain uses TRBV11-2 and TRBJ2-4; TRBD1 is a possible D gene (6 bases). In germline, CDR1 is SGHAT, CDR2 FQNNGV. V shed 4 bases and J shed 7 bases, with 14 bases lying between them. The CDR3 consists of 14 residues. The CDR3 loop is CASSSTLTGNIQYF. In DNA form, the CDR3 reads TGTGCCAGCAGCTCCACCCTCACAGGGAACATTCAGTACTTC.

The chain employs TRBV18 and TRBJ2-3; D remains unclear. This CDR3 has 14 amino acids. Germline assignment: CDR1 KGHSH and CDR2 LQKENI. V was pared by 1 base and J by 4 bases, with 9 bases between. CDR3 residues: CASSPQSQADTQYF. CDR3 coding DNA: TGTGCCAGCTCACCACAGAGTCAGGCAGATACGCAGTATTTT.

This clone was seen just once. The chain is built from TRBV19 and TRBJ1-5, with D tentatively TRBD1 (5 bases). CDR1 is LNHDA, CDR2 SQIVND, per germline (reference sequence). This CDR3 is 14 amino acids long. V was cut by 10 bases and J by 5 bases, with 18 bases left in between. As DNA, the CDR3 is TGTGCCACTAAGGAGGGGAGGGCCGATCAGCCCCAGCATTTT. It encodes CATKEGRADQPQHF.

The table lists this clone with a count of one. The gene calls are TRBV11-2 and TRBJ2-3; the D is unclear. V lost 5 bases and J 0 bases, leaving 15 bases between the germline ends. CDR1 is SGHAT and CDR2 is FQNNGV in the germline V gene. The length of the CDR3 is 16 residues. The CDR3 sequence is CASSLSLLRSTDTQYF. In DNA form, the CDR3 reads TGTGCCAGCAGCCTTTCACTGCTCAGGAGCACAGATACGCAGTATTTT.

The count of this clone is one. This rearrangement joins TRBV9 to TRBJ2-5; 9 nucleotides agree with TRBD2. From germline, CDR1 is SGDLS and CDR2 YYNGEE. Trimming cost V 0 bases and J 4 bases; bases outside gene matches: 13. This CDR3 contains 18 residues. CDR3 protein: CASSVATRGAGGGETQYF. The CDR3 DNA sequence: TGTGCCAGCAGCGTAGCTACCAGGGGAGCGGGAGGAGGAGAGACCCAGTACTTC.

The sample holds one count of this clone. The rearrangement links TRBV9 to TRBJ1-1, with 9 bases aligning to TRBD1. The length of the CDR3 is 14 residues. Germline values: CDR1 SGDLS, CDR2 YYNGEE. V shed 5 bases, J shed 8 bases, and the junction held 10 bases outside the gene matches. The CDR3 DNA reads as TGTGCCAGCAGTCCCATCCGGGACAGGGCCGAAGCTTTCTTT. It is translated as CASSPIRDRAEAFF.

As regards this clone: The junction departs from the called germline gene at one end, perhaps through a read error. This specimen includes other DNA sequences encoding the same CDR3. The J gene is TRBJ1-6, the V gene TRBV4-3; 8 bases line up with TRBD1. CDR1 and CDR2 from the germline V gene are LGHNA and YSLEER. The CDR3 runs to 15 residues. The CDR3 loop is CASSQLGQGDSPLHF. CDR3 DNA: TGCGCCAGCAGCCAATTAGGACAGGGTGATTCACCCCTTCACTTT.

This clone was counted between two and nine times. J is TRBJ1-1 and V is TRBV12-3 or TRBV12-4; D ambiguous. The CDR3 contains 12 residues. Trimming cost V 2 bases and J 5 bases, with 6 bases left between them. CDR3 sequence reads: CASSLRRTEAFF. In DNA, the CDR3 is TGTGCCAGCAGTTTAAGGAGAACTGAAGCTTTCTTT.

The rearrangement joins TRBV24-1 to TRBJ2-1, with D possibly matching TRBD2 (5 bases). Germline V gives CDR1 KGHDR, CDR2 SFDVKD. V was clipped by 4 bases and J by 0 bases, with 18 bases between them. This CDR3 comprises 18 residues. CDR3 bases: TGTGCCACCAGTGAACCCATAGCGCAGCAGAGCTCCTACAATGAGCAGTTCTTC. Translating gives CATSEPIAQQSSYNEQFF.